Detailed here is one T cell receptor beta chain. Seattle researchers signed up patients amid active infection and tracked them longitudinally. In the study's own analysis: For nucleated cells, counts were estimated from reference gene primer amplification. Profiled with immunoSEQ multiplex PCR; TCRdb holds only in-frame clones, not every one. The V and J calls and clone size were taken over from that table, and D and trimming were inferred from the DNA. Of fewer than 150,000 clones detected, more than 80% appear once; the ten largest clones hold about 5.5%. The CDR3 has 15 amino acids. The junction had 6 bases not matched to a gene; V was cut back by 2 bases and J by 4 bases. Germline loops: CDR1 LNHNV, CDR2 YYDKDF (reference sequence). This entry belongs to a study of blood T cell repertoires in COVID-19.

Sequencing was performed on peripheral blood. The TCR was taken from a woman in her sixties with COVID-19, enrolled during active disease. The rearrangement joins TRBV15 to TRBJ2-3, with 7 bases lining up with TRBD1. CDR3 coding DNA: TGTGCCACCAGCAGACCGAGGGGGCGGGCAGATACGCAGTATTTT. It translates to CATSRPRGRADTQYF.